The clone carrying this TCR beta chain was recorded a few times. Its antigen is currently unknown. The record originates from a study of T cell responses to AZD1222 COVID-19 vaccine. Points from the study as a whole: Just a handful of AZD1222 recipients tested seropositive at baseline.

Clones were read by immunoSEQ multiplex PCR, and TCRdb kept only the in-frame ones, dropping some. Of 90,000 to 120,000 clones listed, around 93% were seen once; the top ten hold roughly 8.9%. There are 14 residues in the CDR3. V was cut by 6 bases and J by 5 bases, with 14 bases left in between. CDR1 is MDHEN, CDR2 SYDVKM, per germline. The TCR comes from an adult who received the AZD1222 COVID-19 vaccine. Sequencing used peripheral blood, obtained 28 days after the second AZD1222 dose. The genes are TRBV28 and TRBJ2-1; D may be TRBD1 (6 bases). CDR3 loop: CASRQLTGNNEQFF. The DNA for the CDR3 is TGTGCCAGCAGACAACTAACAGGGAACAATGAGCAGTTCTTC.